This TCR beta chain was retrieved from a study of shared clonotypes between healthy human individuals. TCRdb keeps only in-frame clones here, not all; method: immunoSEQ multiplex PCR. The sample holds roughly 760,000 clones; roughly 70% are singletons and the top ten take approximately 1.7%. The germline CDR1 and CDR2 sequences are LGHNA and YNFKEQ. CDR3 size: 17 residues. V was trimmed by 8 bases and J by 1 base, leaving 23 bases between them. Healthy HIV-negative adults with no recent acute infections or vaccinations were recruited as donors. The chain links TRBV4-2 to TRBJ1-1; the D gene is possibly TRBD1 (5 bases). The sequenced material came from memory CD4+ T cells sorted from blood. Subset reported: CD45RA-negative fraction. This clonotype was sampled from a woman in her thirties in good health. CDR3 sequence: CASLGLPLGTRNTEAFF. CDR3 sequence (DNA): TGTGCCAGCCTCGGCCTTCCGTTAGGGACCAGGAACACTGAAGCTTTCTTT.